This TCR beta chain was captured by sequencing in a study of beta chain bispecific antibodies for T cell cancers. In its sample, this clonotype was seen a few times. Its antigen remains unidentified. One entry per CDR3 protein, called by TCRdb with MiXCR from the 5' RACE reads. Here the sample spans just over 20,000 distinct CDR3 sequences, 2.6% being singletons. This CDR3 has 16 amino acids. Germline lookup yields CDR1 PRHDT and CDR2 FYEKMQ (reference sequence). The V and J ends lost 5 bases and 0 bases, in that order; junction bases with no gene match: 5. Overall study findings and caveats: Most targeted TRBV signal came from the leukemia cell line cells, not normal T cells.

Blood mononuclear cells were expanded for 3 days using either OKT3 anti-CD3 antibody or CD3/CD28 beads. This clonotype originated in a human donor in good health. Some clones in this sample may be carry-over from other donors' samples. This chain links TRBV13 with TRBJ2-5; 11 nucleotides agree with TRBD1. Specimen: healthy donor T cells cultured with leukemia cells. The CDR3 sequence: CASSGQGASYQETQYF. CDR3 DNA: TGTGCCAGCAGCGGACAGGGGGCTTCGTACCAAGAGACCCAGTACTTC. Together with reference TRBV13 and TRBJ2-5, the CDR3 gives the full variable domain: AAGVIQSPRHLIKEKRETATLKCYPIPRHDTVYWYQQGPGQDPQFLISFYEKMQSDKGSIPDRFSAQQFSDYHSELNMSSLELGDSALYFCASSGQGASYQETQYFGPGTRLLVL.